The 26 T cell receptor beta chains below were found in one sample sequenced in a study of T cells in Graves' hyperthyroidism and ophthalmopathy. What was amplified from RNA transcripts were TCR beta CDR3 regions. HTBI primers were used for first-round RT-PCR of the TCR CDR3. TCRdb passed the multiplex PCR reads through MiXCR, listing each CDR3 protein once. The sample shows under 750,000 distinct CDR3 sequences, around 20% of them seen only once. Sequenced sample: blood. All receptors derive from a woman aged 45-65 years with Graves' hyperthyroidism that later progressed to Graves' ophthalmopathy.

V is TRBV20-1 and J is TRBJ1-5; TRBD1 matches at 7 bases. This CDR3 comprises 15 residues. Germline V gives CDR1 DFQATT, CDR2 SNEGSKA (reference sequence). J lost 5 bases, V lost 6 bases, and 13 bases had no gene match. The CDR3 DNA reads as TGCAGTGCCAGGATAGACGACAGGGTCCATCAGCCCCAGCATTTT. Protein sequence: CSARIDDRVHQPQHF.

CDR3 amino acids: CASSEGQANQPQHF. The CDR3 DNA reads TGTGCCAGCAGCGAGGGACAGGCTAACCAGCCCCAGCATTTT. The chain couples TRBV7-9 to TRBJ1-5; 8 bases fit TRBD1. This CDR3 comprises 14 residues. V shed 5 bases, J shed 7 bases, and the junction held 7 bases outside the gene matches. The germline gives CDR1 SEHNR, CDR2 FQNEAQ (reference sequence).

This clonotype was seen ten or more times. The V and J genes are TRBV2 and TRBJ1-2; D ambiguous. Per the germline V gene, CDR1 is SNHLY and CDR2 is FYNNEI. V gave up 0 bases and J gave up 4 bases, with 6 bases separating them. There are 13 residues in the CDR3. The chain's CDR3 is CASSEASIYGYTF. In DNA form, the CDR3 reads TGTGCCAGCAGTGAAGCTTCCATCTATGGCTACACCTTC.

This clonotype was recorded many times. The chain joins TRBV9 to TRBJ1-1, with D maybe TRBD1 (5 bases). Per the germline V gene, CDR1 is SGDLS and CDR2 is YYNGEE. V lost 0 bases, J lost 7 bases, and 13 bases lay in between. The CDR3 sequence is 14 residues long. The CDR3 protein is CASSVGRGEIEAFF. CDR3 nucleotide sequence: TGTGCCAGCAGCGTAGGAAGAGGGGAAATTGAAGCTTTCTTT.

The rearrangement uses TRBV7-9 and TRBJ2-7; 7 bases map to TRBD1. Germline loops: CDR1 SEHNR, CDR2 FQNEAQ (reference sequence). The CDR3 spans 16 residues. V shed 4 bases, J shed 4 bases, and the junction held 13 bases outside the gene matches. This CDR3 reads CASSSTIWDRGYEQYF. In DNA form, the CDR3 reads TGTGCCAGCAGCTCAACTATCTGGGACAGAGGATACGAGCAGTACTTC. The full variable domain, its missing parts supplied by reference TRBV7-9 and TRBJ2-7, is DTGVSQNPRHKITKRGQNVTFRCDPISEHNRLYWYRQTLGQGPEFLTYFQNEAQLEKSRLLSDRFSAERPKGSFSTLEIQRTEQGDSAMYLCASSSTIWDRGYEQYFGPGTRLTVT.

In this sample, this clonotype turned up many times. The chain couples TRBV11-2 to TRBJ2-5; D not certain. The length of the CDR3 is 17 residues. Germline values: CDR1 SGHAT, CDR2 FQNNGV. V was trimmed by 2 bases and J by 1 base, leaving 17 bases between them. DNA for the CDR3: TGTGCCAGCAGCTTATCGTACCGGCTCGCCGTCCAAGAGACCCAGTACTTC. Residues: CASSLSYRLAVQETQYF.

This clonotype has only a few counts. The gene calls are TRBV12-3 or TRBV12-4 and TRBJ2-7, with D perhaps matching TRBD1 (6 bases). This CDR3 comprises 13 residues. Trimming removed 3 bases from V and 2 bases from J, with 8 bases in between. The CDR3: CASSFHRAYEQYF. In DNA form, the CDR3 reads TGTGCCAGCAGTTTCCACAGGGCCTACGAGCAGTACTTC.

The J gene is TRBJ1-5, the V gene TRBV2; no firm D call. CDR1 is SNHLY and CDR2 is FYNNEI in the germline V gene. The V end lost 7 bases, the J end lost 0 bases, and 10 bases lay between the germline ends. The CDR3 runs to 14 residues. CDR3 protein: CASTEWVSNQPQHF. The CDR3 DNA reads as TGTGCCAGCACTGAGTGGGTTAGCAATCAGCCCCAGCATTTT.

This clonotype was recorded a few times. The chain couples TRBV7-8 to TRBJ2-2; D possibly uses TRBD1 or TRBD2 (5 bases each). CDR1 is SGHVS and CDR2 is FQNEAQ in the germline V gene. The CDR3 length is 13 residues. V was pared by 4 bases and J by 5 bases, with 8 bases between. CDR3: CASSSRETGELFF. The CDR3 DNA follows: TGTGCCAGCAGCTCCAGGGAGACCGGGGAGCTGTTTTTT.

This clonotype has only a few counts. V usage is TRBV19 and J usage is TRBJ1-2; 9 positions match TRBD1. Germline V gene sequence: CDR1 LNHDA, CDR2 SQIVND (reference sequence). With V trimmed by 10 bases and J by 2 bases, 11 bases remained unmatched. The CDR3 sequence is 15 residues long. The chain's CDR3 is CATITGTGKNYGYTF. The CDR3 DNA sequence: TGTGCCACTATAACCGGGACAGGGAAAAACTATGGCTACACCTTC.

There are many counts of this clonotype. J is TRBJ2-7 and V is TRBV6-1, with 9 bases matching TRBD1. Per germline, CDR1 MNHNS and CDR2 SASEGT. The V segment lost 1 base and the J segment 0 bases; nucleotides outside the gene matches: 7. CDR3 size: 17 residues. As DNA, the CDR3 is TGTGCCAGCAGTGAAGAATGGACAGGGGCCTTCTCCTACGAGCAGTACTTC. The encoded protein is CASSEEWTGAFSYEQYF.

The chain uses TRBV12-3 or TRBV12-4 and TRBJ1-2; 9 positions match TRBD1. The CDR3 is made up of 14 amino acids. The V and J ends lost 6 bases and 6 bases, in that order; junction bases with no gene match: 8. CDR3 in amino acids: CASSPGTGLDGYTF. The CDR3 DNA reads TGTGCCAGCAGCCCAGGGACAGGGTTGGATGGCTACACCTTC.

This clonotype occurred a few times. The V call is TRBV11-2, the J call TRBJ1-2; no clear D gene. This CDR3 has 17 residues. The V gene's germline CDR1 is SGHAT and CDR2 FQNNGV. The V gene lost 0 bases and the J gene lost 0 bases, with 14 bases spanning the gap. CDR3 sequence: CASSLEGSRQANYGYTF. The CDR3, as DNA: TGTGCCAGCAGCTTAGAAGGCTCTCGGCAGGCTAACTATGGCTACACCTTC.

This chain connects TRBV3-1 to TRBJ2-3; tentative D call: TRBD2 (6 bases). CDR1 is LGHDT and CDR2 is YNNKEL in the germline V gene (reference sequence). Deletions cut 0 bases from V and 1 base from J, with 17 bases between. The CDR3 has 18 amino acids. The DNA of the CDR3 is TGTGCCAGCAGCCAAGATTTCGGGGGAAACGCGGGCACAGATACGCAGTATTTT. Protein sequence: CASSQDFGGNAGTDTQYF.

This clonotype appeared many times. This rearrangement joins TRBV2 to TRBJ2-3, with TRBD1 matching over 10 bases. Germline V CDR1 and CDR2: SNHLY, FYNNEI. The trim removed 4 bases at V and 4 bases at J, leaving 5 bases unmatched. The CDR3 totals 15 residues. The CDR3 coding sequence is TGTGCCAGCAGTGGAGACAGGGGGCCGGCAGATACGCAGTATTTT. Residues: CASSGDRGPADTQYF. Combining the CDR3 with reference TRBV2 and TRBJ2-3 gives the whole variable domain EPEVTQTPSHQVTQMGQEVILRCVPISNHLYFYWYRQILGQKVEFLVSFYNNEISEKSEIFDDQFSVERPDGSNFTLKIRSTKLEDSAMYFCASSGDRGPADTQYFGPGTRLTVL.

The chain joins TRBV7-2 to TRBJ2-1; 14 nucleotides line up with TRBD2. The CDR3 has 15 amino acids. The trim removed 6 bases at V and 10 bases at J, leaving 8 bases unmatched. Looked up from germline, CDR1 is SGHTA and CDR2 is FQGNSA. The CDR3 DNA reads TGTGCCAGCAGACGAAGACTAGCGGGGGGGGAGGAGCAGTTCTTC. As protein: CASRRRLAGGEEQFF.

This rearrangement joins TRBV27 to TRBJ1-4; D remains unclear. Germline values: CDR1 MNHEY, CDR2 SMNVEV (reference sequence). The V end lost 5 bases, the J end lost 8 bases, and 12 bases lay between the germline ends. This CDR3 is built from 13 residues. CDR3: CASSPLPPEKLFF. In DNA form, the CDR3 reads TGTGCCAGCAGTCCACTGCCCCCCGAAAAACTGTTTTTT.

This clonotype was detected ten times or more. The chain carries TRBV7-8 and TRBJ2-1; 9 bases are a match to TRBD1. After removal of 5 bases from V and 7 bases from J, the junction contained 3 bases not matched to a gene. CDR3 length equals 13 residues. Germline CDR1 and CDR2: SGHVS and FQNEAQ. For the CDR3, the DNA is TGTGCCAGCAGCACTGGACAGGGGAATGAGCAGTTCTTC. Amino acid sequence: CASSTGQGNEQFF.

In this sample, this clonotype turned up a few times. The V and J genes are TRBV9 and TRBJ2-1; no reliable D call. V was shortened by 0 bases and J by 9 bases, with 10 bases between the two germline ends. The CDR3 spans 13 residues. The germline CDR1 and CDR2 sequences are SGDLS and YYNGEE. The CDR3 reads CASSVGGYAEQFF. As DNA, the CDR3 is TGTGCCAGCAGCGTAGGTGGGTACGCTGAGCAGTTCTTC.

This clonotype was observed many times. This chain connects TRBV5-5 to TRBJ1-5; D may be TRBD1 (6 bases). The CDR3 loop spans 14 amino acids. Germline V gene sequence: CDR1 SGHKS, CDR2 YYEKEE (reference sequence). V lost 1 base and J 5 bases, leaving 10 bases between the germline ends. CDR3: CASSLQGGDQPQHF. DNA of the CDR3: TGTGCCAGCAGCTTGCAAGGGGGAGATCAGCCCCAGCATTTT.

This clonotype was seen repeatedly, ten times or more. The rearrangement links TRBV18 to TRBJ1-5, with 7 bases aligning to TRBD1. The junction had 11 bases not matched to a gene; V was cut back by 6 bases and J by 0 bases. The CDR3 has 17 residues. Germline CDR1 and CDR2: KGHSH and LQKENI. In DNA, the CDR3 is TGTGCCAGCTCTCCGGGACAGCCACCGAATAGCAATCAGCCCCAGCATTTT. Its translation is CASSPGQPPNSNQPQHF.

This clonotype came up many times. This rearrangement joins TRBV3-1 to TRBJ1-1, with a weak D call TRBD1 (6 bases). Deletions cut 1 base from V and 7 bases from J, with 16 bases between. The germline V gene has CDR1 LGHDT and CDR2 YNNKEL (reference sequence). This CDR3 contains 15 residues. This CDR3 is CASSQAEVGQREAFF. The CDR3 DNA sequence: TGTGCCAGCAGCCAAGCTGAGGTCGGACAGCGTGAAGCTTTCTTT.

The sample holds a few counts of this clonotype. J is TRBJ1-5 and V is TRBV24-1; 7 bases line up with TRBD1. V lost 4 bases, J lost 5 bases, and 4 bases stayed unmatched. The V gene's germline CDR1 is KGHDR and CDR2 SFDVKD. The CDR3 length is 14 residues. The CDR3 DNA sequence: TGTGCCACCAGTGAACCAGGGGGGGATCAGCCCCAGCATTTT. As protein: CATSEPGGDQPQHF.

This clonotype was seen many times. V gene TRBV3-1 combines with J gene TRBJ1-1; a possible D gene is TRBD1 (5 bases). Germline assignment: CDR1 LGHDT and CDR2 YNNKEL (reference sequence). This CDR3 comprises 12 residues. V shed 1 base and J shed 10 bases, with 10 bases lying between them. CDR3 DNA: TGTGCCAGCAGCCAAGGGGGGGTAAGAGCTTTCTTT. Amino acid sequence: CASSQGGVRAFF.

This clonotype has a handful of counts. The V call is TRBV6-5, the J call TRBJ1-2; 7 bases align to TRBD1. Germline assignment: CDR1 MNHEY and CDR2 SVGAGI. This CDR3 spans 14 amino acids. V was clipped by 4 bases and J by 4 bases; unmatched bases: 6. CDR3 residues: CASSLGTEIYGYTF. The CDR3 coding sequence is TGTGCCAGCAGTTTAGGGACAGAGATCTATGGCTACACCTTC.

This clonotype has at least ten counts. CDR3 in amino acids: CASSPPGGLSTEAFF. The CDR3 region has the DNA TGTGCCAGCAGCCCCCCGGGGGGGCTGAGCACTGAAGCTTTCTTT. V gene TRBV7-9 combines with J gene TRBJ1-1; TRBD1 is a possible D gene (6 bases). There are 15 residues in the CDR3. Trimming left V 5 bases short and J 4 bases short, with 17 bases between. The germline V gene has CDR1 SEHNR and CDR2 FQNEAQ (reference sequence).